Listed below are T cell receptor beta chains from one sample, sequenced in a study of breast tumors, draining lymph nodes, adjacent tissues. One entry per CDR3 protein results from TCRdb running MiXCR on the multiplex PCR reads. This sample has some 130,000 distinct CDR3 sequences, with about 20% found just once. Sequences were obtained from axillary lymph node tissue. The origin of the receptors is a female donor with breast cancer. Some clones in this sample may be carry-over from other donors' samples. Each CDR3 is given with its conserved first and last residue. Fields, in order: CDR3 protein, J gene, V gene.

CDR3 protein: CASSLIAGGGVYEQYF; J gene: TRBJ2-7; V gene: TRBV28
CDR3 protein: CASSEYGGTGGVGYTF; J gene: TRBJ1-2; V gene: TRBV6-1
CDR3 protein: CASSPGWPPDTQYF; J gene: TRBJ2-3; V gene: TRBV3-1
CDR3 protein: CASSYSGAVSDNYGYTF; J gene: TRBJ1-2; V gene: TRBV6-5
CDR3 protein: CAWSASSGSEQYF; J gene: TRBJ2-7; V gene: TRBV30
CDR3 protein: CASSLGEGAVYEQYF; J gene: TRBJ2-7; V gene: TRBV7-2
CDR3 protein: CASTGTTYGYTF; J gene: TRBJ1-2; V gene: TRBV9
CDR3 protein: CSVGGLAGGYEQYF; J gene: TRBJ2-7; V gene: TRBV29-1
CDR3 protein: CASSNGQGPNYGYTF; J gene: TRBJ1-2; V gene: TRBV19
CDR3 protein: CASSVTDYNEQFF; J gene: TRBJ2-1; V gene: TRBV19
CDR3 protein: CASSLAGSGEKLFF; J gene: TRBJ1-4; V gene: TRBV5-1
CDR3 protein: CASSEGTGIYEQYF; J gene: TRBJ2-7; V gene: TRBV2
CDR3 protein: CSATGGAPSSPLHF; J gene: TRBJ1-6; V gene: TRBV20-1
CDR3 protein: CASSWVQGNQPQHF; J gene: TRBJ1-5; V gene: TRBV7-2
CDR3 protein: CASSPTGRNSPLHF; J gene: TRBJ1-6; V gene: TRBV18
CDR3 protein: CASSVASTGELFF; J gene: TRBJ2-2; V gene: TRBV9
CDR3 protein: CACGAYEQYF; J gene: TRBJ2-7; V gene: TRBV6-5
CDR3 protein: CASSSRRRTRTDTQYF; J gene: TRBJ2-3; V gene: TRBV28
CDR3 protein: CSARAFSSYNEQFF; J gene: TRBJ2-1; V gene: TRBV20-1
CDR3 protein: CASSVRGDGTLLHEQYF; J gene: TRBJ2-7; V gene: TRBV9
CDR3 protein: CASYNPPDFHQGYGYTF; J gene: TRBJ1-2; V gene: TRBV28
CDR3 protein: CASSVDVRGYGYTF; J gene: TRBJ1-2; V gene: TRBV9
CDR3 protein: CASSLRRGFTGVGYGYTF; J gene: TRBJ1-2; V gene: TRBV11-2
CDR3 protein: CASSLPGNSNQPQHF; J gene: TRBJ1-5; V gene: TRBV28
CDR3 protein: CASSLRRTSNQPRHF; J gene: TRBJ1-5; V gene: TRBV28
CDR3 protein: CASSLQGESYNEQFF; J gene: TRBJ2-1; V gene: TRBV28
CDR3 protein: CATRGDGAYEQYF; J gene: TRBJ2-7; V gene: TRBV28
CDR3 protein: CASSFLPTGRDEQYF; J gene: TRBJ2-7; V gene: TRBV28
CDR3 protein: CASSLWGAEGNEQFF; J gene: TRBJ2-1; V gene: TRBV5-1
CDR3 protein: CASSRPRTVANYGYTF; J gene: TRBJ1-2; V gene: TRBV6-2/TRBV6-3
CDR3 protein: CASSTRWEQYF; J gene: TRBJ2-7; V gene: TRBV5-6
CDR3 protein: CASSLWQGAGTGELFF; J gene: TRBJ2-2; V gene: TRBV28
CDR3 protein: CASSPDPSADTQYF; J gene: TRBJ2-3; V gene: TRBV9
CDR3 protein: CASSGRDRGVDTQYF; J gene: TRBJ2-3; V gene: TRBV2
CDR3 protein: CASSLGTGRWEQYF; J gene: TRBJ2-7; V gene: TRBV18
CDR3 protein: CSVEDPTGGGGDTQYF; J gene: TRBJ2-3; V gene: TRBV29-1
CDR3 protein: CASSLIGLAGQFF; J gene: TRBJ2-1; V gene: TRBV5-6
CDR3 protein: CASSPLGGQYVLVIETQYF; J gene: TRBJ2-5; V gene: TRBV7-9
CDR3 protein: CASSPQVGTGASIGGNTIYF; J gene: TRBJ1-3; V gene: TRBV7-3
CDR3 protein: CASSGSGTGTTGQYF; J gene: TRBJ2-7; V gene: TRBV6-1
CDR3 protein: CASGRTSPSGGELFF; J gene: TRBJ2-2; V gene: TRBV12-5
CDR3 protein: CASSLIRGPNYEQYF; J gene: TRBJ2-7; V gene: TRBV28